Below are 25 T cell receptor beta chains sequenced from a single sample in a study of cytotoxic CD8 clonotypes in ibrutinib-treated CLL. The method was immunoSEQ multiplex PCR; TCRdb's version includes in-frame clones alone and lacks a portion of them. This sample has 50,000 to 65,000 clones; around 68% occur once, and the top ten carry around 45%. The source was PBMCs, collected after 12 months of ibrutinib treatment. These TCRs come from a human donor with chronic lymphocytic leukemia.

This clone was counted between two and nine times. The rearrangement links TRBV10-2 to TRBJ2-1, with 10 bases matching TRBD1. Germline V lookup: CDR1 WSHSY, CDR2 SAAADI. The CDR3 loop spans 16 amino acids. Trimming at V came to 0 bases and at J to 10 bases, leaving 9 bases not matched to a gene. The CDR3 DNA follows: TGCGCCAGCAGTGAGTCAGGGACAGGGGCTTTGAGGGAGCAGTTCTTC. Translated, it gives CASSESGTGALREQFF.

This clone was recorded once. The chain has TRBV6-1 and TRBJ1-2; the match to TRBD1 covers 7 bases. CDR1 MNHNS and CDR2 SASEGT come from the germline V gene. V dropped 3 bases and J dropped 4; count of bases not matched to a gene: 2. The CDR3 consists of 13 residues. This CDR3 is CASSEQGGYGYTF. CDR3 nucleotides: TGTGCCAGCAGTGAGCAGGGGGGCTATGGCTACACCTTC.

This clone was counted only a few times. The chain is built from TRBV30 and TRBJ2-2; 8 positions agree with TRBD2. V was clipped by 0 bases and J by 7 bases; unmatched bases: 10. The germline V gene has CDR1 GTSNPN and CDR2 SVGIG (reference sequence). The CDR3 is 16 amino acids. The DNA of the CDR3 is TGTGCCTGGAGTGTAAGGCCTAGCGGGCTGGGCGGGGAGCTGTTTTTT. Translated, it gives CAWSVRPSGLGGELFF.

The CDR3 spells CASSLDRGYGTQYF. The CDR3 DNA reads as TGTGCCAGCAGCCTGGACAGGGGGTATGGGACCCAGTACTTC. V gene TRBV5-4 combines with J gene TRBJ2-5; TRBD1 matches at 10 bases. CDR3 length: 14 residues. Trimming removed 4 bases from V and 7 bases from J; junction bases left unmatched: 7. The germline gives CDR1 SGHNT, CDR2 YYREEE (reference sequence).

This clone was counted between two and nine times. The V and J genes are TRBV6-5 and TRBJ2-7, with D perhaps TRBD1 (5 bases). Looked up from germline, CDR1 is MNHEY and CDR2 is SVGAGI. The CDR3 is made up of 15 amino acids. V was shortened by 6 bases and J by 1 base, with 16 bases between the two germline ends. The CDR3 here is CASRHQGVGSYEQYF. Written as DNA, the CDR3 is TGTGCCAGCAGACACCAAGGGGTGGGGTCCTACGAGCAGTACTTC.

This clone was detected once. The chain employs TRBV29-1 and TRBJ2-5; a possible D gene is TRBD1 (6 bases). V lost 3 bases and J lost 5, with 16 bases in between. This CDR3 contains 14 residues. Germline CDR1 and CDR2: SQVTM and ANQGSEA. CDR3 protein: CSVDSPGVGETQYF. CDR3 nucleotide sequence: TGCAGCGTTGACTCGCCAGGGGTCGGGGAGACCCAGTACTTC.

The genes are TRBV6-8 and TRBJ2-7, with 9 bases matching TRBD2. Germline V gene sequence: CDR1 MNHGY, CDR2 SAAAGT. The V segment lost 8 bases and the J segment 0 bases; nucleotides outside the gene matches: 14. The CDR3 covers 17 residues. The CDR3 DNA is TGTGCCAGCTTGATCGTGGCTAGCGGGATTAACTCCTACGAGCAGTACTTC. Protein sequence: CASLIVASGINSYEQYF.

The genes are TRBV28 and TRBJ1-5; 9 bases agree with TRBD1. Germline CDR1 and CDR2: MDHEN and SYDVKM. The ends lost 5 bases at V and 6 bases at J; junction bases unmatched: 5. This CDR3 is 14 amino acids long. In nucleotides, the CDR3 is TGTGCCAGCAGTCGGGGACAGGGAGGTCAGCCCCAGCATTTT. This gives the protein CASSRGQGGQPQHF.

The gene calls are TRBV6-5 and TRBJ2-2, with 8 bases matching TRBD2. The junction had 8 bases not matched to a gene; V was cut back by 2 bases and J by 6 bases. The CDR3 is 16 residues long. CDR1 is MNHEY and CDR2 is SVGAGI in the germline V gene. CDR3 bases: TGTGCCAGCAGTTACATCTCCCTCGGGGGGGCCGGGGAGCTGTTTTTT. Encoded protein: CASSYISLGGAGELFF.

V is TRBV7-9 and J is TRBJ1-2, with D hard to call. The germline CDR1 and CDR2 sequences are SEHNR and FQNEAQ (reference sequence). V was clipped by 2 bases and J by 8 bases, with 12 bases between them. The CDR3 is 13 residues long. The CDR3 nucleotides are TGTGCCAGCAGCTTATCTGGAGGTCAGGGCTACACCTTC. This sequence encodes CASSLSGGQGYTF. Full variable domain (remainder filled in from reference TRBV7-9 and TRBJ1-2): DTGVSQNPRHKITKRGQNVTFRCDPISEHNRLYWYRQTLGQGPEFLTYFQNEAQLEKSRLLSDRFSAERPKGSFSTLEIQRTEQGDSAMYLCASSLSGGQGYTFGSGTRLTVV.

The CDR3 DNA reads TGTGCCATCAGAGGGGCGGGGGCTAACTATGGCTACACCTTC. Its protein is CAIRGAGANYGYTF. This chain links TRBV10-3 with TRBJ1-2, with D perhaps TRBD1 (5 bases). This CDR3 is 14 amino acids long. The germline V gene encodes CDR1 ENHRY and CDR2 SYGVKD. Trimming stripped 6 bases from V and 0 bases from J, with 11 bases between.

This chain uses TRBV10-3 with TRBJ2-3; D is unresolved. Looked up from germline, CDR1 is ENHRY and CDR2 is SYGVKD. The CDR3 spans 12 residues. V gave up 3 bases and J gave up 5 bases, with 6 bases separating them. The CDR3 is CAISEPQDTQYF. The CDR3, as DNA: TGTGCCATCAGTGAACCGCAAGATACGCAGTATTTT.

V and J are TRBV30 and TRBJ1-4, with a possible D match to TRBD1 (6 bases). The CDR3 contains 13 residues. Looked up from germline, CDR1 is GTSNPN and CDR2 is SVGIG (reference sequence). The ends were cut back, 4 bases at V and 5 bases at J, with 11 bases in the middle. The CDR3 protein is CAWTGDPNEKLFF. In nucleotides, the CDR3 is TGTGCCTGGACAGGGGATCCCAATGAAAAACTGTTTTTT.

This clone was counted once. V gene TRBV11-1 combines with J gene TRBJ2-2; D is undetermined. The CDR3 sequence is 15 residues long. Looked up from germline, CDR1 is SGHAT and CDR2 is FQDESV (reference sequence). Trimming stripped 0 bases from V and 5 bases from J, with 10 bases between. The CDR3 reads CASSLASLVTGELFF. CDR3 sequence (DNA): TGTGCCAGCAGCTTAGCTTCGTTGGTAACCGGGGAGCTGTTTTTT.

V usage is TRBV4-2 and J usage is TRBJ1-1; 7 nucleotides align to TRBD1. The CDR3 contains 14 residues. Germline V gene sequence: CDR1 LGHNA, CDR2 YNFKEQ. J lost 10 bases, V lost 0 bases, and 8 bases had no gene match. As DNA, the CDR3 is TGTGCCAGCAGCCAAGATCTCCAGGGGGGATTAGCTTTCTTT. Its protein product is CASSQDLQGGLAFF.

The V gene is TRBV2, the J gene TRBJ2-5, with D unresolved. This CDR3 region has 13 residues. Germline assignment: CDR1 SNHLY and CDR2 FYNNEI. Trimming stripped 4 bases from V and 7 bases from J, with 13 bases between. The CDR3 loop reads CASSVSGRGTQYF. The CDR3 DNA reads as TGTGCCAGCAGTGTGTCCGGTAGAGGGACCCAGTACTTC. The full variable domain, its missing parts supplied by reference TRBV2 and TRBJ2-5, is EPEVTQTPSHQVTQMGQEVILRCVPISNHLYFYWYRQILGQKVEFLVSFYNNEISEKSEIFDDQFSVERPDGSNFTLKIRSTKLEDSAMYFCASSVSGRGTQYFGPGTRLLVL.

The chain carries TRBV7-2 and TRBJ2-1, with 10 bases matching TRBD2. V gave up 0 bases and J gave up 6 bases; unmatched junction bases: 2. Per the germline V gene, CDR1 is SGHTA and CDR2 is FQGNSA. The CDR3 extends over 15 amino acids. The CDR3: CASSLALAGVNEQFF. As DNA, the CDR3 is TGTGCCAGCAGCTTAGCTCTAGCGGGAGTCAATGAGCAGTTCTTC.

The chain's CDR3 is CAWSAGQPTGELFF. The CDR3 DNA is TGTGCCTGGAGTGCGGGGCAGCCTACCGGGGAGCTGTTTTTT. The chain couples TRBV30 to TRBJ2-2; TRBD1 or TRBD2 may be the D gene (5 bases each). This CDR3 region has 14 residues. V dropped 1 base and J dropped 5 bases, with 11 bases sitting between them. From germline, CDR1 is GTSNPN and CDR2 SVGIG (reference sequence).

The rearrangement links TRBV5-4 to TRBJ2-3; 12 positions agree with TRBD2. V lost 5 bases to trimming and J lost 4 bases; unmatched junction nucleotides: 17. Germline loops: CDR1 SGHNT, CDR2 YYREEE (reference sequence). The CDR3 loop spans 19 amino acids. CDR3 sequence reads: CASRPGTTGLAGMADTQYF. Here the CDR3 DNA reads TGTGCCAGCAGACCGGGGACAACAGGACTAGCGGGAATGGCAGATACGCAGTATTTT.

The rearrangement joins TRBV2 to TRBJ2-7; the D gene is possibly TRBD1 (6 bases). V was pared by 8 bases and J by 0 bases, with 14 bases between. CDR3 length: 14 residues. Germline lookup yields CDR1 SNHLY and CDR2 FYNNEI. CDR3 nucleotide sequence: TGTGCCAGCGTACCGGGACACAACTCCTACGAGCAGTACTTC. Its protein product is CASVPGHNSYEQYF. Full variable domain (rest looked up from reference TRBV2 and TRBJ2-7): EPEVTQTPSHQVTQMGQEVILRCVPISNHLYFYWYRQILGQKVEFLVSFYNNEISEKSEIFDDQFSVERPDGSNFTLKIRSTKLEDSAMYFCASVPGHNSYEQYFGPGTRLTVT.

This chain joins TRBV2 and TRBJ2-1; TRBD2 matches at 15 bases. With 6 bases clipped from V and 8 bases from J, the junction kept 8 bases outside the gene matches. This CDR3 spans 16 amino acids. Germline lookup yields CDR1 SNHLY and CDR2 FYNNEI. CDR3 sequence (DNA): TGTGCCAGCAGCCCGGGACTAGCGGGAGGTAGTGATGAGCAGTTCTTC. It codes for CASSPGLAGGSDEQFF.

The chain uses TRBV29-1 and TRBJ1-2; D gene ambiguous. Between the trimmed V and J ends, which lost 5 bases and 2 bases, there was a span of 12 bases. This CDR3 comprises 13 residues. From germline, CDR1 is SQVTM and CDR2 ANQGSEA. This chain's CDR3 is CSVQKGPNYGYTF. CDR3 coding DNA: TGCAGCGTTCAAAAGGGTCCGAACTATGGCTACACCTTC.

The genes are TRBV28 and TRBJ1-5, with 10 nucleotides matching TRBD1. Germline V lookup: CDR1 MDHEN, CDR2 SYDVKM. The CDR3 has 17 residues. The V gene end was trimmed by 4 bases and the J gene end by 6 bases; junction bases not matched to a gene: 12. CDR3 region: CASSSPAGTGDFQPQHF. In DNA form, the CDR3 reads TGTGCCAGCAGTTCGCCCGCGGGGACAGGGGATTTTCAGCCCCAGCATTTT.

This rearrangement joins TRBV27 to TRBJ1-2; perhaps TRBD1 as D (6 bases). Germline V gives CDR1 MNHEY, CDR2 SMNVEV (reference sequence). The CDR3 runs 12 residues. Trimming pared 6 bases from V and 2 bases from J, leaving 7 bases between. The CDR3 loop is CASRDRNYGYTF. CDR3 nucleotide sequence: TGTGCCAGCAGGGACAGAAACTATGGCTACACCTTC.

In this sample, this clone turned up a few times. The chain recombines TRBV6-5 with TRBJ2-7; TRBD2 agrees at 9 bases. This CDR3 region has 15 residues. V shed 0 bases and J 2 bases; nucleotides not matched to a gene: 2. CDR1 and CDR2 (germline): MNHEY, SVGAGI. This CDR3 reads CASSYSGLAAYEQYF. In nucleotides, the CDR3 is TGTGCCAGCAGTTACTCGGGACTAGCCGCCTACGAGCAGTACTTC.